This T cell receptor beta chain was found in a study of T cell repertoires in aging, cancer and after chemotherapy. As for the study in general: Over several months to years, re-sampled healthy donor repertoires clearly shared clones. Notes on the study in general: Untreated cancer patients had significantly lower blood TCR diversity than age-matched healthy donors.

TCR beta rearrangements were amplified from peripheral blood genomic DNA. A mixed TRB-A/B primer pool amplified rearranged TRB by multiplex touch-down PCR. TCRdb re-called the multiplex PCR reads through MiXCR, storing one row per CDR3 protein. The table shows around 9,200 distinct CDR3 sequences, with around a third occurring only once. The CDR3 loop spans 15 amino acids. Deletions cut 0 bases from V and 3 bases from J, with 12 bases between. Germline CDR1 is SGHNT and CDR2 is YYREEE (reference sequence). In its sample, this clonotype was seen a few times. Antigen specificity is unknown. The clonotype comes from a human donor in good health. The donor label of this sample is uncertain. The sequenced sample consisted of blood. The V gene is TRBV5-4, the J gene TRBJ2-5; no reliable D call. CDR3 nucleotides: TGTGCCAGCAGCTTGGCACCTAGATCCGAAGAGACCCAGTACTTC. Translating gives CASSLAPRSEETQYF.